Detailed here is one T cell receptor (beta chain). A second PCR, run for roughly 7 to 11 cycles, used a sample-barcoded 5' primer plus a J-beta primer mix. TCRdb re-called the 5' RACE reads with MiXCR, one entry per CDR3 protein. The sample records 1.4 million or so distinct CDR3 sequences, 40% to 45% being singletons. This CDR3 region has 14 residues. V dropped 6 bases and J dropped 3 bases, with 14 bases sitting between them. CDR1 is LGHNA and CDR2 is YSLEER in the germline V gene. This record belongs to a study of blood T cells in healthy people across ages. The V call is TRBV4-3, the J call TRBJ1-2; tentatively, D is TRBD1 (6 bases). The clonotype comes from a woman aged 18-29 years in good health. Sequenced: blood. The CDR3: CASRPGAGDYGYTF. In nucleotides, the CDR3 is TGCGCCAGCAGGCCAGGGGCGGGTGACTATGGCTACACCTTC.